This TCR beta chain originates from a study of neurological immune-mediated disorders (dated by TCRdb to between 2018 and 2021). Broadly, across the study: The study compared peripheral blood TCR-beta repertoires of HTLV-I-associated myelopathy (HAM/TSP) patients, multiple sclerosis patients and healthy controls using UMI-based sequencing. Of the approximately 65 subjects in the cohort, about 14 were HAM/TSP patients, around 35 were multiple sclerosis patients, and some 20 were healthy controls. To precisely calculate how much the frequency of each individual clone varied, libraries were sequenced in technical triplicate. The approximately 110 TCR-beta libraries included longitudinal samples, technical triplicates and paired sorted CD4+ and CD8+ T-cell subsets alongside PBMC samples. Overall results and qualifications from the work: TCR clonal expansion was highest in HAM/TSP patients and lowest in MS patients, with MS patients falling below even healthy controls. Expanded clones from different subjects shared no identical CDR3 amino acid sequences, which suggests that TCR-beta repertoires were private in all groups.

The CDR3 numbers 14 residues from cysteine through phenylalanine. This entry keeps only the CDR3 DNA: 42 bases, framed from base 1. CDR1 MNHNS and CDR2 SASEGT were looked up in the germline V gene. To note about this clonotype: This clone's antigen is unknown. One end of the junction varies from germline; a read error may be responsible.

To synthesize cDNA, template-switch 5'RACE was performed with a primer carrying a 10-nucleotide random unique molecular identifier so that each TCR transcript was tagged. Every sequencing run yielded over 160 million TCR-beta sequences covering 15-18 subjects. The RNeasy kit was used to extract total RNA. The KAPA Real-time Library Amplification kit was used to amplify TCR-beta VDJ regions with primers for the TCR constant region and the 5'RACE anchor. A first PCR added sample indexes and Illumina adaptors, after which a second PCR increased the library yield. After Ampure bead purification, the roughly 650 bp TCR product was size-selected on a 2% E-gel SizeSelection system. Before pooling, library quality was checked on a Bioanalyzer, concentration was measured with Qubit, and libraries were quantified with the Kapa Library Quantification kit. Paired-end 2 x 150 bp sequencing of the libraries was performed on an Illumina HiSeq 2500. To increase sequence diversity, roughly 24-31% phiX was spiked into each library pool. The published analysis was carried out like this. Quality-filtered reads were processed with the UMI-based MiGEC pipeline, and over 90% of raw TCR sequences were removed by the MiGEC pipeline during error correction. IMGT germline references were used for alignment of VDJ genes, and clonotypes were defined by a unique CDR3 amino acid sequence together with V-J genes. Clonal expansion, Shannon diversity, and CDR3 relatedness (CalcPairwiseDistances, ClusterSamples) were evaluated with VDJtools, and phylogenetic trees were built with CLCbio workbench. A clone was classed as expanded if it had 8 or more unique UMIs, a cutoff based on coefficient-of-variation modelling across technical triplicates. Using fastp trimming at Q25 and MiXCR clonotype assembly, TCRdb reanalyzed the public sequencing data and kept in-frame beta chains. Each CDR3 protein gets just one entry, which takes the most common genes and DNA from the rows behind it. The V and J calls follow TCRdb's processing rather than the paper's. Counted in this sample were tens of thousands of distinct CDR3 sequences; 24% of them appeared once. Under 5.5% of the sample belongs to the ten largest clones.

The label giving this sample's time point can be read as: technical triplicate 2. For unsorted PBMC libraries, 2 million PBMCs were used after storage in RNAlater at -80 degrees C until RNA extraction. Peripheral blood was subjected to Ficoll-Hypaque density gradient centrifugation to isolate PBMCs, which were then cryopreserved in liquid nitrogen. The sequenced material came from PBMCs. Recombination joined TRBV6-1 with TRBJ2-2; matching of 5 bases hints at TRBD1 as the D gene. This TCR was recovered from a man aged 60 to 69 with HTLV-1-associated myelopathy (HAM/TSP). The CDR3 protein: CASSAQGWTGELSF. The sequenced DNA: TGTGCCAGCAGTGCTCAGGGCTGGACCGGAGAGCTGTCTTTT.